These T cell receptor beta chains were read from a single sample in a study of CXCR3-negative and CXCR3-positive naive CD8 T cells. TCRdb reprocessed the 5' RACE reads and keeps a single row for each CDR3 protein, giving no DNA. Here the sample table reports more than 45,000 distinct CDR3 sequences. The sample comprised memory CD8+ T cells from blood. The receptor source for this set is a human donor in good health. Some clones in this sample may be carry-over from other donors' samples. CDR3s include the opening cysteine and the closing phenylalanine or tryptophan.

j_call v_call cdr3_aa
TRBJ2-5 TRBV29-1 CSVHRVETQYF
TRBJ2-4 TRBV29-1 CSAEQGNSIQYF
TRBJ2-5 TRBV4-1 CASSLISGTSGEQETEYF
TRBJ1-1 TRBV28 CASSGNTEAFF
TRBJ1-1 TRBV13 CASSSGDTEAFF
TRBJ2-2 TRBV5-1 CASRGSPNTGELFF
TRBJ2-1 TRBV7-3 CASSLGQPDNEQFF
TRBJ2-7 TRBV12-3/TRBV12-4 CASTSGQGAHEQYF
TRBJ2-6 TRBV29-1 CSVEAWGSGANVLTF
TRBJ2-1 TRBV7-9 CASSRGAGEQFF
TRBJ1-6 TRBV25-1 CASRGTMTGTGLSSPLHF
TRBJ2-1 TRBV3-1 CASSQEVGPYNEQFF
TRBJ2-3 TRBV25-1 CASSVLYTDTQYF
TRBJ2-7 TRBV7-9 CASSRVLGGTQHGQYF
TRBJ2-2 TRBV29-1 CSVESSRANTGELFF
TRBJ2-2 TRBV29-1 CSAAGTADTGELFF
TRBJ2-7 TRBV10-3 CAISETSGTASYEQYF
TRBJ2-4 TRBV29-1 CSVQEVGDIQYF
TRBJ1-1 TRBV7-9 CASSLAREGGNTEAFF
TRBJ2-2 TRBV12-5 CASGLAANTGELFF
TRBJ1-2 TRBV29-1 CSVEGTLNYGYTF
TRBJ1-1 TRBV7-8 CASSLDRGNTEAFF
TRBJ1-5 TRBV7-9 CASSLGQGIQPQHF
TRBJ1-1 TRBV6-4 CASSETGRNTEAFF